Below, 17 T cell receptor beta chains from the same sample are listed, as sequenced in a study of cytomegalovirus exposure and HLA in healthy donors. A multiplex PCR was run with 60 Vbeta primers and 13 Jbeta primers. The repertoire was sequenced with immunoSEQ multiplex PCR; TCRdb's copy has only in-frame clones and lacks some. This sample has approximately 160,000 clones, with approximately 70% found just once. Sequencing was carried out using PBMCs. These receptors were obtained from a woman aged 40 to 50 in good health and CMV-seropositive.

The genes are TRBV4-3 and TRBJ2-7; 8 bases fit TRBD2. The CDR3 is 15 amino acids. V lost 3 bases and J lost 0; bases outside the gene matches: 4. The germline gives CDR1 LGHNA, CDR2 YSLEER. The DNA for the CDR3 is TGCGCCAGCAGCCAGGAGCGGGGGCTCTCCTACGAGCAGTACTTC. Translation: CASSQERGLSYEQYF.

The chain combines TRBV2 with TRBJ2-3; 8 bases map to TRBD2. The CDR3 covers 15 residues. The J segment lost 3 bases and the V segment lost 1 base, leaving 3 bases of the junction unmatched. Germline V gene lookup returns CDR1 SNHLY and CDR2 FYNNEI. This chain's CDR3 is CASSEGGGRTDTQYF. The DNA for the CDR3 is TGTGCCAGCAGTGAAGGCGGGGGGAGAACAGATACGCAGTATTTT.

J is TRBJ2-1 and V is TRBV6-1; 8 bases are a match to TRBD2. Germline CDR1 reads MNHNS; CDR2 reads SASEGT. Trimming cost V 2 bases and J 8 bases; bases outside gene matches: 14. The CDR3 spans 17 residues. The CDR3: CASSEISPGLVRHEQFF. The CDR3 DNA reads as TGTGCCAGCAGTGAAATCTCCCCGGGACTAGTACGTCATGAGCAGTTCTTC.

V gene TRBV5-6 combines with J gene TRBJ1-2, with TRBD1 identical over 10 bases. The CDR3 spans 15 residues. J was trimmed by 3 bases and V by 1 base; bases with no gene match: 3. Germline CDR1 reads SGHDT; CDR2 reads YYEEEE. Here the CDR3 reads CASSLYGQGDYGYTF. CDR3 sequence (DNA): TGTGCCAGCAGCTTGTATGGACAGGGGGACTATGGCTACACCTTC.

The rearrangement joins TRBV10-3 to TRBJ1-2; TRBD1 aligns across 9 bases. There are 15 residues in the CDR3. With V trimmed by 6 bases and J by 8 bases, 13 bases remained unmatched. Germline V gives CDR1 ENHRY, CDR2 SYGVKD. The CDR3 coding sequence is TGTGCCATCAGCGTCGCACAGGGGGCGCCCCGAGGCTACACCTTC. Translating gives CAISVAQGAPRGYTF.

On this clone itself: A read error may account for a junction end that differs from germline. This chain links TRBV4-1 with TRBJ1-2, with 10 positions matching TRBD1. Germline CDR1 reads MGHRA; CDR2 reads YSYEKL. This CDR3 region has 16 residues. The CDR3 DNA reads TGCGCCAGCAGCCAAGTGGCTAGGACAGGGGGGAATGGCTACCCCTTC. Translation gives CASSQVARTGGNGYPF.

This clone was seen a few times. The chain uses TRBV5-6 and TRBJ2-7; the D gene is possibly TRBD2 (7 bases). Trimming removed 6 bases from V and 5 bases from J, with 18 bases in between. The V gene's germline CDR1 is SGHDT and CDR2 YYEEEE. The CDR3 spans 14 residues. Here the CDR3 reads CASTLRGARDEQYF. For the CDR3, the DNA is TGTGCCAGCACCCTTCGGGGGGCGCGTGACGAGCAGTACTTC.

This clone was recorded once. The genes are TRBV4-2 and TRBJ2-7; no clear D. Germline V lookup: CDR1 LGHNA, CDR2 YNFKEQ. This CDR3 contains 13 residues. Deletions cut 0 bases from V and 7 bases from J, with 10 bases between. The CDR3 region is CASSQEKPGEQYF. Written as DNA, the CDR3 is TGTGCCAGCAGCCAAGAAAAGCCCGGGGAGCAGTACTTC.

This chain uses TRBV7-2 with TRBJ2-7, with 11 bases lining up with TRBD2. Germline V gene lookup returns CDR1 SGHTA and CDR2 FQGNSA. This CDR3 has 15 residues. V was clipped by 5 bases and J by 0 bases; unmatched bases: 3. DNA for the CDR3: TGTGCCAGCAGCGATCTAGCGGGGGGCTCCTACGAGCAGTACTTC. It encodes CASSDLAGGSYEQYF.

This chain uses TRBV6-1 with TRBJ2-3; D ambiguous. CDR3 length: 15 residues. The V gene's germline CDR1 is MNHNS and CDR2 SASEGT. V gave up 5 bases and J gave up 5 bases, with 17 bases separating them. The CDR3 here is CASSLQRILGDTQYF. The CDR3 nucleotides read TGTGCCAGCAGTCTTCAGCGAATATTGGGAGATACGCAGTATTTT.

The chain uses TRBV9 and TRBJ2-3; TRBD1 agrees at 8 bases. Germline V gene data show CDR1 as SGDLS and CDR2 as YYNGEE. The CDR3 contains 15 residues. V lost 5 bases, J lost 1 base, and 6 bases stayed unmatched. CDR3 in DNA: TGTGCCAGCAGAAAGACAGGGGAACGCACAGATACGCAGTATTTT. Amino acid sequence: CASRKTGERTDTQYF. The variable domain in full, with the rest retrieved from reference TRBV9 and TRBJ2-3, is DSGVTQTPKHLITATGQRVTLRCSPRSGDLSVYWYQQSLDQGLQFLIQYYNGEERAKGNILERFSAQQFPDLHSELNLSSLELGDSALYFCASRKTGERTDTQYFGPGTRLTVL.

The chain combines TRBV6-1 with TRBJ1-1; no definite D call. V lost 7 bases and J 3 bases, leaving 12 bases between the germline ends. Germline V gives CDR1 MNHNS, CDR2 SASEGT. This CDR3 contains 13 residues. In DNA form, the CDR3 reads TGTGCCAGCAAACGGGGTAGGGACACTGAAGCTTTCTTT. Its translation is CASKRGRDTEAFF.

This clone was seen only once. The gene calls are TRBV28 and TRBJ1-5; a weak D match, TRBD1 (6 bases). From germline, CDR1 is MDHEN and CDR2 SYDVKM. The ends were cut back, 3 bases at V and 2 bases at J, with 14 bases in the middle. There are 16 residues in the CDR3. CDR3 protein: CASSFLIRGGNQPQHF. CDR3 in DNA: TGTGCCAGCAGTTTTCTAATCAGGGGAGGCAATCAGCCCCAGCATTTT.

The chain couples TRBV25-1 to TRBJ2-1; 10 nucleotides match TRBD2. With 7 bases clipped from V and 2 bases from J, the junction kept 5 bases outside the gene matches. The length of the CDR3 is 15 residues. CDR1 and CDR2 from the germline V gene are MGHDK and SYGVNS. CDR3 protein: CASTLAGFTYNEQFF. The CDR3 DNA reads TGTGCCAGCACACTAGCGGGATTTACCTACAATGAGCAGTTCTTC.

The chain is built from TRBV27 and TRBJ1-5; the D is unclear. The ends were cut back, 2 bases at V and 5 bases at J, with 7 bases in the middle. This CDR3 spans 13 amino acids. Germline CDR1 is MNHEY and CDR2 is SMNVEV (reference sequence). The CDR3 sequence is CASSLAGDQPQHF. The CDR3 coding sequence is TGTGCCAGCAGTTTAGCAGGTGATCAGCCCCAGCATTTT.

This sequence joins TRBV7-2 and TRBJ2-5; 7 positions agree with TRBD1. Germline-derived CDR1 and CDR2 are SGHTA and FQGNSA. CDR3 length equals 15 residues. V was pared by 5 bases and J by 5 bases, with 11 bases of the junction left unmatched. The CDR3 coding sequence is TGTGCCAGCAGCCGTAGACAGGGAAGGGAGGAGACCCAGTACTTC. This gives the protein CASSRRQGREETQYF.

This chain connects TRBV28 to TRBJ1-2, with TRBD1 matching over 7 bases. V lost 6 bases and J lost 2; bases outside the gene matches: 9. This CDR3 spans 15 amino acids. CDR1 is MDHEN, CDR2 SYDVKM, per germline. In DNA, the CDR3 is TGTGCCAGCAGGGGGACCGGGACAGCAAACTATGGCTACACCTTC. Its protein is CASRGTGTANYGYTF.